The 2 T cell receptor beta chains below come from one sample, sequenced in a study of T-cell memory formation after mild COVID-19. TCRdb used MiXCR to reprocess the 5' RACE reads, holding one entry per CDR3 protein. Seen here are 150,000 to 200,000 distinct CDR3 sequences, around a fifth observed once, and the top ten hold 23%. Sequenced material: PBMCs or a T cell subset sorted from them (not recorded which). These receptors were collected from an adult woman who had mild COVID-19 (a few samples of this study predate the infection). Cell type and time point are not known.

The V gene is TRBV27, the J gene TRBJ1-1; D is perhaps TRBD1 (5 bases). Trimming took off 5 bases at V and 3 bases at J, with 10 bases between the two ends. The length of the CDR3 is 13 residues. Germline assignment: CDR1 MNHEY and CDR2 SMNVEV (reference sequence). The CDR3 coding sequence is TGTGCCAGCAGTCTGACAGAGTACACTGAAGCTTTCTTT. It specifies CASSLTEYTEAFF.

A few counts support this clonotype. The chain recombines TRBV6-2 or TRBV6-3 with TRBJ2-3; the D gene is possibly TRBD2 (6 bases). In germline, CDR1 is MNHEY, CDR2 SVGEGT. With 2 bases removed from V and 3 bases from J, the gap between germline ends came to 15 bases. There are 16 residues in the CDR3. The CDR3 DNA follows: TGTGCCAGCAGTTACCCGCGGGGCACGGGAACAGATACGCAGTATTTT. Protein: CASSYPRGTGTDTQYF.